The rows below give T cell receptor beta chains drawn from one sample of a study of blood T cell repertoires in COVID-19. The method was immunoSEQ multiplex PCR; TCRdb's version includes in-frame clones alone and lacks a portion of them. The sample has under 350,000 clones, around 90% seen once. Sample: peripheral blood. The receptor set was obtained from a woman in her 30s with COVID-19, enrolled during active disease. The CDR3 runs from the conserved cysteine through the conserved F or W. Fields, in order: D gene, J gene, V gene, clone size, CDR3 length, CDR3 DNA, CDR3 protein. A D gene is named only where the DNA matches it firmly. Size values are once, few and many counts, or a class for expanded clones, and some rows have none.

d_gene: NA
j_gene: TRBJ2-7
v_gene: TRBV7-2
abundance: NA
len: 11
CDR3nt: TGTGCCAGCAGCCAACAGGGTGAGCAGTACTTC
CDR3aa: CASSQQGEQYF

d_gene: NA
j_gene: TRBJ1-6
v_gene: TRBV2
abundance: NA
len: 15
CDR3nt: TGTGCCACTCAGGAGGGAAGGGGATATAATTCACCCCTCCACTTT
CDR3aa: CATQEGRGYNSPLHF

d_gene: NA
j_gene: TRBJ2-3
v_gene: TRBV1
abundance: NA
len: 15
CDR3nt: TGCACCAGCAGCCAAGTTTGCGGGAGCGCAGATACGCAGTATTTT
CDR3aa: CTSSQVCGSADTQYF

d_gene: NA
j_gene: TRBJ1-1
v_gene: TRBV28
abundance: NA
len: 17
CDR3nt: TGTGCCAGCACCGAAGGTCGGGGGAAAGGCCTAAACACTGAAGCTTTCTTT
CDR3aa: CASTEGRGKGLNTEAFF

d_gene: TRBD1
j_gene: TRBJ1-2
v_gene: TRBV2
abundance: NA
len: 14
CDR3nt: TGTGCCAGCAGGCTACAGACAGGGCCGGGGGGCTACACCTTC
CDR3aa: CASRLQTGPGGYTF

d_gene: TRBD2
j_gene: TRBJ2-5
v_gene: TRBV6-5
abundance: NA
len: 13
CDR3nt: TGTGCCAGCAGTCGCCGGGGGGGAGAGACCCAGTACTTC
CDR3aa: CASSRRGGETQYF

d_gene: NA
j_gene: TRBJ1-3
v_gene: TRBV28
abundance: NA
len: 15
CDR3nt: TGTGCCAGCAGCCACCTTCAGGACACTGGAAACACCATATATTTT
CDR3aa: CASSHLQDTGNTIYF

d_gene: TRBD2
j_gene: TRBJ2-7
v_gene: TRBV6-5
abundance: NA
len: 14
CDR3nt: TGTGCCAGCGGACGGGAGGCAATCCCCTACGAGCAGTACTTC
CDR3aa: CASGREAIPYEQYF

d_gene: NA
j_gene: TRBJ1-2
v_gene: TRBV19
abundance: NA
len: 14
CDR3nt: TGTGCCAGTATCAAGGACAGCGCTAACTATGGCTACACCTTC
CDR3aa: CASIKDSANYGYTF

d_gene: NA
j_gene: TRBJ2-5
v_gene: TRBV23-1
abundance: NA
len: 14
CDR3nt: TGCGCCAGCAGTCAACCCCTCCGGGGGGAGACCCAGTACTTC
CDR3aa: CASSQPLRGETQYF

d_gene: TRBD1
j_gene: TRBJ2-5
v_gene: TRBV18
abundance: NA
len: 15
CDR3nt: TGTGCCAGCTCACCGGCAGACAGGGTTTTAGAGACCCAGTACTTC
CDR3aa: CASSPADRVLETQYF

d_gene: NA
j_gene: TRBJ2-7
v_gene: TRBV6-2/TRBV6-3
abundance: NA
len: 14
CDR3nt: TGTGCCAGCAGCCCGGGGGACAGCCTCTACGAGCAGTACTTC
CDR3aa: CASSPGDSLYEQYF

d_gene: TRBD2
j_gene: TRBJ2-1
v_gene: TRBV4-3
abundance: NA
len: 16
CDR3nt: TGCGCCAGCAGCCAAGAACCTGGGCTAGCGGGAGGTGAGCAGTTCTTC
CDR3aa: CASSQEPGLAGGEQFF

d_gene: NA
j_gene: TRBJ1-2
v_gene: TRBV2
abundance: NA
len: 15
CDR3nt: TGTGCCAGCAGTGGGGGGGGTTCTGGTAACTATGGCTACACCTTC
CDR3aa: CASSGGGSGNYGYTF

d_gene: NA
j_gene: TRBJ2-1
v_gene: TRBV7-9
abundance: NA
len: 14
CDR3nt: TGTGCCAGCAGCTTTTCAGGGTTAGCTAATGAGCAGTTCTTC
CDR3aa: CASSFSGLANEQFF

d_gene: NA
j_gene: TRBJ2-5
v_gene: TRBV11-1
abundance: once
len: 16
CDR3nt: TGTGCCAGCAGCTTAGGGGGCAGGGGCATCCAAGAGACCCAGTACTTC
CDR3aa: CASSLGGRGIQETQYF

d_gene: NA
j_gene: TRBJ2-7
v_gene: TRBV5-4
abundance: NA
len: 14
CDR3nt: TGTGCCAGCAGCTCCGGGACTCCCCTCTCCGAGCAGTACTTC
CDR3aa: CASSSGTPLSEQYF

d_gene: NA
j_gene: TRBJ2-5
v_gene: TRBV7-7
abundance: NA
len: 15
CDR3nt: TGTGCTAGCAGCTTAGCGGTAGGGGATCCAGGGACCCAGTACTTC
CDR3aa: CASSLAVGDPGTQYF

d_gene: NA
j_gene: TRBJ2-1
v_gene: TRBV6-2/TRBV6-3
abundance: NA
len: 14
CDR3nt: TGTGCCAGCAGTTGGGGGCTGGCTGGCGATGAGCAGTTCTTC
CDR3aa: CASSWGLAGDEQFF

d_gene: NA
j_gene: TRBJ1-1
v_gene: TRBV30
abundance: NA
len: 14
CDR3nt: TGTGCCTGGAGTCGGGGTCGTATGAACACTGAAGCTTTCTTT
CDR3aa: CAWSRGRMNTEAFF

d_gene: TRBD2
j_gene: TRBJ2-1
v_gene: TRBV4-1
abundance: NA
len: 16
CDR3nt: TGCGCCAGCAGCCATCCCGGGACTAGAGAGTCCAATGAGCAGTTCTTC
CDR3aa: CASSHPGTRESNEQFF